These 18 T cell receptor beta chains were sequenced from one sample in a study of T-cell memory formation after mild COVID-19. A single record per CDR3 protein comes from TCRdb applying MiXCR to the 5' RACE reads. The profile shows 450,000 or so distinct CDR3 sequences, around a quarter of them singletons. Sequencing input: PBMCs or a T cell subset sorted from them (not recorded which). These receptors were obtained from an adult woman who had mild COVID-19 (a few samples of this study predate the infection). Cell type and time point are not known.

This clonotype was seen a few times. The chain carries TRBV4-1 and TRBJ1-1, with D unresolved. The CDR3 has 15 amino acids. Germline V gene sequence: CDR1 MGHRA, CDR2 YSYEKL. V was shortened by 1 base and J by 1 base, with 10 bases between the two germline ends. The CDR3 DNA sequence: TGCGCCAGCAGCCAAGTGGGAGCGAAGAACACTGAAGCTTTCTTT. It encodes CASSQVGAKNTEAFF.

This clonotype was seen a few times. The chain recombines TRBV5-1 with TRBJ2-4; 9 bases match TRBD1. V gave up 3 bases and J gave up 12 bases; unmatched junction bases: 10. The CDR3 is made up of 14 amino acids. From germline, CDR1 is SGHRS and CDR2 YFSETQ. The CDR3 region is CASSSWTGESTQYF. Written as DNA, the CDR3 is TGCGCCAGCAGCTCGTGGACAGGGGAGTCAACTCAGTACTTC.

This clonotype was detected ten times or more. The chain has TRBV4-3 and TRBJ2-2; a possible D gene is TRBD1 (6 bases). Germline-derived CDR1 and CDR2 are LGHNA and YSLEER. Trimming left V 4 bases short and J 7 bases short, with 16 bases between. This CDR3 region has 15 residues. The CDR3 DNA is TGCGCCAGCAGCCGAGGTGAACAGGGAAGCGGGGAGCTGTTTTTT. Amino acids: CASSRGEQGSGELFF.

This rearrangement joins TRBV7-9 to TRBJ2-3, with TRBD2 identical over 14 bases. Germline CDR1 SEHNR, CDR2 FQNEAQ (reference sequence). The CDR3 is made up of 17 amino acids. Trimming cost V 4 bases and J 0 bases; bases outside gene matches: 3. CDR3 in DNA: TGTGCCAGCAGCTCGCGGACTAGCGGGGGGAGCACAGATACGCAGTATTTT. Translation gives CASSSRTSGGSTDTQYF.

The V and J genes are TRBV3-1 and TRBJ2-3; no definite D call. V was clipped by 1 base and J by 4 bases, with 9 bases between them. Germline CDR1 LGHDT, CDR2 YNNKEL (reference sequence). The CDR3 covers 14 residues. Here the CDR3 reads CASSQGSHPDTQYF. CDR3 coding DNA: TGTGCCAGCAGCCAAGGATCACACCCAGATACGCAGTATTTT.

This clonotype was picked up a small number of times. This rearrangement joins TRBV6-6 to TRBJ1-5, with D possibly TRBD1 on 5 matching bases. V dropped 4 bases and J dropped 3 bases, with 19 bases sitting between them. This CDR3 contains 17 residues. Germline assignment: CDR1 MNHNY and CDR2 SVGAGI (reference sequence). The CDR3 sequence is CASSSSQGKGVNQPQHF. In nucleotides, the CDR3 is TGTGCCAGCAGTTCGTCCCAGGGTAAGGGTGTCAATCAGCCCCAGCATTTT.

This clonotype was detected a few times. This chain links TRBV24-1 with TRBJ2-5; weak D call: TRBD1 (6 bases). The germline V gene encodes CDR1 KGHDR and CDR2 SFDVKD. This CDR3 is 14 amino acids long. V was clipped by 4 bases and J by 2 bases, with 10 bases between them. The CDR3 sequence is CATSEQGNQETQYF. CDR3 bases: TGTGCCACCAGTGAACAGGGTAATCAAGAGACCCAGTACTTC.

This clonotype was picked up a small number of times. V and J are TRBV19 and TRBJ2-2; D gene uncertain. CDR1 LNHDA and CDR2 SQIVND come from the germline V gene (reference sequence). This CDR3 spans 14 amino acids. Trimming shortened V by 6 bases and J by 1 base, and 9 bases separated the two germline ends. The CDR3 DNA is TGTGCCAGTAGGATACTGTGGAACACCGGGGAGCTGTTTTTT. Amino acids: CASRILWNTGELFF. Full variable domain (remainder filled in from reference TRBV19 and TRBJ2-2): DGGITQSPKYLFRKEGQNVTLSCEQNLNHDAMYWYRQDPGQGLRLIYYSQIVNDFQKGDIAEGYSVSREKKESFPLTVTSAQKNPTAFYLCASRILWNTGELFFGEGSRLTVL.

The gene calls are TRBV4-1 and TRBJ2-5; the match to TRBD1 covers 7 bases. The CDR3 is 16 residues long. Per germline, CDR1 MGHRA and CDR2 YSYEKL. With 0 bases clipped from V and 4 bases from J, the junction kept 8 bases outside the gene matches. CDR3 in DNA: TGCGCCAGCAGCCAAGATGGGGCAGGGGGTGGAGAGACCCAGTACTTC. It encodes CASSQDGAGGGETQYF.

This clonotype was found a few times. The V gene is TRBV25-1, the J gene TRBJ2-1, with D perhaps TRBD1 (5 bases). V was pared by 0 bases and J by 9 bases, with 12 bases between. The CDR3 totals 14 residues. The germline gives CDR1 MGHDK, CDR2 SYGVNS. CDR3 sequence (DNA): TGTGCCAGCAGTGAATATTCAGGGCATGGTGAGCAGTTCTTC. The encoded protein is CASSEYSGHGEQFF. The full variable domain, in which reference TRBV25-1 and TRBJ2-1 provide the parts outside the CDR3, is EADIYQTPRYLVIGTGKKITLECSQTMGHDKMYWYQQDPGMELHLIHYSYGVNSTEKGDLSSESTVSRIRTEHFPLTLESARPSHTSQYLCASSEYSGHGEQFFGPGTRLTVL.

J is TRBJ2-5 and V is TRBV7-2; 10 positions match TRBD2. CDR1 and CDR2 (germline): SGHTA, FQGNSA. CDR3 size: 15 residues. The junction had 11 bases not matched to a gene; V was cut back by 4 bases and J by 9 bases. This CDR3 is CASSYSGGHLVPQYF. The CDR3 DNA reads TGTGCCAGCAGCTATAGCGGGGGGCATCTTGTCCCCCAGTACTTC.

This sequence joins TRBV18 and TRBJ2-7, with 7 bases matching TRBD1. V gave up 6 bases and J gave up 2 bases; unmatched junction bases: 4. Germline V CDR1 and CDR2: KGHSH, LQKENI. The CDR3 runs 13 residues. This CDR3 is CASSGTDAYEQYF. For the CDR3, the DNA is TGTGCCAGCTCCGGGACAGATGCCTACGAGCAGTACTTC.

This clonotype was detected ten times or more. This chain uses TRBV29-1 with TRBJ2-1, with TRBD1 matching over 8 bases. There are 14 residues in the CDR3. V was pared by 5 bases and J by 4 bases, with 7 bases of the junction left unmatched. Germline assignment: CDR1 SQVTM and CDR2 ANQGSEA. CDR3 residues: CSVLEGQVYNEQFF. The CDR3 nucleotides are TGCAGCGTTCTGGAGGGACAGGTTTACAATGAGCAGTTCTTC.

A few counts support this clonotype. This chain links TRBV5-1 with TRBJ2-7; 12 bases map to TRBD1. Germline CDR1 SGHRS, CDR2 YFSETQ. Trimming took 4 bases from V and 4 from J; bases not matched to a gene: 9. This CDR3 comprises 16 residues. CDR3 bases: TGCGCCAGCAGCGGGACAGGGGGCGGAGATGAGTACGAGCAGTACTTC. Translation gives CASSGTGGGDEYEQYF.

This clonotype was counted between two and nine times. The chain recombines TRBV5-1 with TRBJ2-7; possible D gene TRBD1, 6 bases. The CDR3 runs 15 residues. V gave up 0 bases and J gave up 3 bases, with 13 bases separating them. Germline CDR1 SGHRS, CDR2 YFSETQ. The CDR3, as DNA: TGCGCCAGCAGCTTGGCTGGGGACACGTTCTACGAGCAGTACTTC. Translated, it gives CASSLAGDTFYEQYF.

This clonotype showed up just a few times. The rearrangement joins TRBV4-1 to TRBJ2-7; D is unresolved. The V and J ends lost 1 base and 5 bases respectively, with 6 bases between them. The CDR3 spans 12 residues. Germline-derived CDR1 and CDR2 are MGHRA and YSYEKL. The CDR3 nucleotides read TGCGCCAGCAGCCAAGGACACGACGAGCAGTACTTC. Its translation is CASSQGHDEQYF.

The chain employs TRBV20-1 and TRBJ1-1, with D tentatively TRBD1 (5 bases). The CDR3 has 14 amino acids. Deletions cut 7 bases from V and 3 bases from J, with 18 bases between. Germline V gene sequence: CDR1 DFQATT, CDR2 SNEGSKA (reference sequence). The CDR3 DNA reads TGCAGTGGTCCCGTAAGGGGATCGGACACTGAAGCTTTCTTT. This gives the protein CSGPVRGSDTEAFF.

V and J are TRBV28 and TRBJ2-1; maybe TRBD2 (6 bases). From germline, CDR1 is MDHEN and CDR2 SYDVKM. CDR3 length: 14 amino acids. V lost 7 bases and J lost 4, with 14 bases in between. The CDR3 is CASIPGLIYNEQFF. CDR3 DNA: TGTGCCAGCATTCCGGGACTGATATACAATGAGCAGTTCTTC.